These 28 T cell receptor beta chains were sequenced from one sample in a study of technical replicates of blood from several donors. Clones were sequenced by immunoSEQ multiplex PCR, and TCRdb holds only the in-frame ones, with some missing. The profile shows about 14,000 clones, 80% to 85% of them singletons. The sequenced material came from PBMCs. The receptors stem from a human donor in good health.

J is TRBJ1-5 and V is TRBV7-2, with no clear D. The V and J ends lost 5 bases and 4 bases respectively, with 15 bases between them. The CDR3 spans 15 residues. In germline, CDR1 is SGHTA, CDR2 FQGNSA. In DNA, the CDR3 is TGTGCCAGCAGCCTAGGCCCAGGTTCTAATCAGCCCCAGCATTTT. It is translated as CASSLGPGSNQPQHF.

The J gene is TRBJ2-2, the V gene TRBV9; tentative D call: TRBD2 (5 bases). The CDR3 consists of 11 residues. V was clipped by 7 bases and J by 4 bases, with 5 bases between them. Germline-derived CDR1 and CDR2 are SGDLS and YYNGEE. The chain's CDR3 is CASGGTGELFF. CDR3 nucleotides: TGTGCCAGCGGAGGCACCGGGGAGCTGTTTTTT.

The genes are TRBV5-6 and TRBJ2-7; 11 bases are shared with TRBD2. The CDR3 runs 15 residues. The V gene end was trimmed by 3 bases and the J gene end by 0 bases; junction bases not matched to a gene: 2. Germline loops: CDR1 SGHDT, CDR2 YYEEEE. The CDR3 region is CASSSTSGASYEQYF. The DNA of the CDR3 is TGTGCCAGCAGCTCGACTAGCGGGGCCTCCTACGAGCAGTACTTC.

The chain links TRBV6-1 to TRBJ2-7; 7 positions match TRBD1. The V and J ends lost 3 bases and 2 bases, in that order; junction bases with no gene match: 7. This CDR3 has 15 amino acids. The germline V gene encodes CDR1 MNHNS and CDR2 SASEGT. The CDR3 DNA is TGTGCCAGCAGTGAGGCCGGACAGGAGACCTACGAGCAGTACTTC. Its protein product is CASSEAGQETYEQYF.

V is TRBV28 and J is TRBJ2-7, with 11 bases identical to TRBD2. Trimming cost V 8 bases and J 6 bases; bases outside gene matches: 6. The CDR3 runs to 13 residues. The V gene's germline CDR1 is MDHEN and CDR2 SYDVKM. The CDR3 DNA sequence: TGTGCCAGCTTAGCGGGAGGGCCCGGCGAGCAGTACTTC. As protein: CASLAGGPGEQYF.

The chain recombines TRBV19 with TRBJ2-3; D possibly corresponds to TRBD1 (5 bases). Trimming removed 6 bases from V and 5 bases from J, with 15 bases in between. The CDR3 spans 14 residues. The germline V gene has CDR1 LNHDA and CDR2 SQIVND (reference sequence). The CDR3 reads CASSITQRGDTQYF. The CDR3 coding sequence is TGTGCCAGTAGCATAACGCAAAGGGGAGATACGCAGTATTTT. Together with reference TRBV19 and TRBJ2-3, the CDR3 gives the full variable domain: DGGITQSPKYLFRKEGQNVTLSCEQNLNHDAMYWYRQDPGQGLRLIYYSQIVNDFQKGDIAEGYSVSREKKESFPLTVTSAQKNPTAFYLCASSITQRGDTQYFGPGTRLTVL.

Turning to this clone: One junction end does not reproduce the germline sequence, and a read error may be involved. V gene TRBV9 combines with J gene TRBJ2-1; D unclear. Germline CDR1 reads SGDLS; CDR2 reads YYNGEE. The length of the CDR3 is 13 residues. The CDR3: CASSDPSDNEQFF. As DNA, the CDR3 is TGTGCCAGCAGCGATCCCTCCGACAATGAGCAGTTCTTC.

This clone was recorded once. CDR3 in DNA: TGTGCCAGCAGTGAGGGCGGGGAGCGTAATCAGCCCCAGCATTTT. This translates into CASSEGGERNQPQHF. V is TRBV2 and J is TRBJ1-5; D not certain. V lost 3 bases, J lost 4 bases, and 13 bases lay in between. Looked up from germline, CDR1 is SNHLY and CDR2 is FYNNEI. The CDR3 consists of 15 residues.

CDR3: CASSMETGRTYEQYF. In DNA form, the CDR3 reads TGTGCCAGTAGTATGGAGACAGGGCGGACCTACGAGCAGTACTTC. The chain carries TRBV19 and TRBJ2-7, with 7 bases matching TRBD1. Germline values: CDR1 LNHDA, CDR2 SQIVND (reference sequence). The CDR3 runs to 15 residues. V was clipped by 3 bases and J by 2 bases; unmatched bases: 7.

The chain combines TRBV5-1 with TRBJ1-4, with 8 bases matching TRBD1. The CDR3 covers 16 residues. Germline V CDR1 and CDR2: SGHRS, YFSETQ. Trimming took 2 bases from V and 1 from J; bases not matched to a gene: 4. CDR3 residues: CASSFSGQGTNEKLFF. The CDR3 DNA sequence: TGCGCCAGCAGCTTCTCTGGACAGGGAACTAATGAAAAACTGTTTTTT.

The V and J genes are TRBV7-3 and TRBJ2-3; 11 positions match TRBD2. The CDR3 covers 15 residues. J gave up 4 bases and V 5 bases, and 5 bases lay outside the gene matches. The germline V gene has CDR1 SGHTA and CDR2 FQGTGA. CDR3 region: CASSPLAGAPDTQYF. The CDR3 DNA is TGTGCCAGCAGCCCACTAGCGGGAGCCCCAGATACGCAGTATTTT.

This clone was found once. This chain links TRBV27 with TRBJ1-2, with no clear D. This CDR3 has 14 amino acids. Germline CDR1 reads MNHEY; CDR2 reads SMNVEV (reference sequence). Trimming took off 2 bases at V and 4 bases at J, with 11 bases between the two ends. CDR3 in DNA: TGTGCCAGCAGTTTAACGGCAGGCTCCTATGGCTACACCTTC. This gives the protein CASSLTAGSYGYTF.

The V gene is TRBV7-9, the J gene TRBJ2-3; 7 bases align to TRBD2. Looked up from germline, CDR1 is SEHNR and CDR2 is FQNEAQ (reference sequence). After removal of 5 bases from V and 2 bases from J, the junction contained 7 bases not matched to a gene. The CDR3 spans 15 residues. CDR3 bases: TGTGCCAGCAGCCCGGGAGGCGGGCACACAGATACGCAGTATTTT. Translating it yields CASSPGGGHTDTQYF. The full variable domain, rest sourced from reference TRBV7-9 and TRBJ2-3, is DTGVSQNPRHKITKRGQNVTFRCDPISEHNRLYWYRQTLGQGPEFLTYFQNEAQLEKSRLLSDRFSAERPKGSFSTLEIQRTEQGDSAMYLCASSPGGGHTDTQYFGPGTRLTVL.

This chain links TRBV6-1 with TRBJ2-1; 12 nucleotides align to TRBD2. Trimming cost V 4 bases and J 9 bases; bases outside gene matches: 10. This CDR3 has 16 amino acids. Germline values: CDR1 MNHNS, CDR2 SASEGT. The DNA of the CDR3 is TGTGCCAGCAGTGTGACTAGCGGGAGTGGTGACGGTGAGCAGTTCTTC. Translating gives CASSVTSGSGDGEQFF.

V and J are TRBV5-1 and TRBJ2-3, with 7 positions matching TRBD2. This CDR3 comprises 17 residues. CDR1 is SGHRS, CDR2 YFSETQ, per germline. Trimming took 6 bases from V and 2 from J; bases not matched to a gene: 15. CDR3 residues: CASMGQRDLPVTDTQYF. In nucleotides, the CDR3 is TGCGCCAGCATGGGCCAGCGGGATTTACCGGTCACAGATACGCAGTATTTT.

V is TRBV30 and J is TRBJ2-2; 8 positions match TRBD2. Germline values: CDR1 GTSNPN, CDR2 SVGIG (reference sequence). The CDR3 totals 14 residues. V dropped 2 bases and J dropped 6; count of bases not matched to a gene: 5. The chain's CDR3 is CAWSPGLVAGELFF. The CDR3 region has the DNA TGTGCCTGGAGTCCGGGACTAGTGGCCGGGGAGCTGTTTTTT.

This chain links TRBV27 with TRBJ2-7; 7 bases fit TRBD1. The CDR3 has 14 amino acids. The ends lost 4 bases at V and 2 bases at J; junction bases unmatched: 5. Per the germline V gene, CDR1 is MNHEY and CDR2 is SMNVEV (reference sequence). CDR3 coding DNA: TGTGCCAGCAGTTCAACGACAGGGACCTACGAGCAGTACTTC. Translation gives CASSSTTGTYEQYF.

This sequence joins TRBV30 and TRBJ1-2; D may be TRBD1 (5 bases). V lost 0 bases to trimming and J lost 7 bases, with 6 bases between them. The CDR3 extends over 11 amino acids. The germline V gene encodes CDR1 GTSNPN and CDR2 SVGIG (reference sequence). The CDR3 nucleotides read TGTGCCTGGAGTGTAGGGGCTGGCTACACCTTC. Encoded protein: CAWSVGAGYTF.

The V call is TRBV19, the J call TRBJ2-5; TRBD1 might be the D (5 bases). CDR1 and CDR2 from the germline V gene are LNHDA and SQIVND (reference sequence). This CDR3 spans 14 amino acids. V was shortened by 3 bases and J by 3 bases, with 11 bases between the two germline ends. The CDR3 sequence is CASSMGRAKETQYF. In nucleotides, the CDR3 is TGTGCCAGTAGTATGGGCAGGGCCAAAGAGACCCAGTACTTC.

V is TRBV19 and J is TRBJ2-7; TRBD1 agrees at 12 bases. The CDR3 spans 15 residues. The germline V gene encodes CDR1 LNHDA and CDR2 SQIVND (reference sequence). V dropped 7 bases and J dropped 6; count of bases not matched to a gene: 10. CDR3 DNA: TGTGCCAGTACCCAATGGGGGACAGGGGGCGGCGAGCAGTACTTC. This translates into CASTQWGTGGGEQYF.

The chain couples TRBV28 to TRBJ1-2, with a weak D call TRBD1 (5 bases). V dropped 6 bases and J dropped 4 bases, with 21 bases sitting between them. From germline, CDR1 is MDHEN and CDR2 SYDVKM. The CDR3 totals 16 residues. The CDR3 sequence is CASSTPGFRALYGYTF. The CDR3 DNA follows: TGTGCCAGCAGCACCCCAGGGTTTCGAGCCCTCTATGGCTACACCTTC.

Here the CDR3 DNA reads TGTGCCATGGCGGGGAGGGAGGGGGGCACAGATACGCAGTATTTT. It yields the protein CAMAGREGGTDTQYF. J is TRBJ2-3 and V is TRBV10-3; possibly TRBD2 for D (7 bases). V was cut by 9 bases and J by 1 base, with 17 bases left in between. CDR1 is ENHRY and CDR2 is SYGVKD in the germline V gene. The CDR3 covers 15 residues.

J is TRBJ2-1 and V is TRBV27, with 14 bases identical to TRBD2. The CDR3 is made up of 15 amino acids. Germline V gives CDR1 MNHEY, CDR2 SMNVEV (reference sequence). Losses at the gene ends were 4 bases for V and 8 bases for J; bases not matched to a gene: 4. CDR3 residues: CASSWGLAGEDEQFF. DNA for the CDR3: TGTGCCAGCAGTTGGGGACTAGCGGGAGAGGATGAGCAGTTCTTC.

This sequence joins TRBV6-5 and TRBJ2-6; D remains ambiguous. The CDR3 totals 15 residues. The germline V and J ends were trimmed by 8 bases and 0 bases, with 11 bases remaining between them. Germline V gene sequence: CDR1 MNHEY, CDR2 SVGAGI. The CDR3 sequence: CASLKLLSGANVLTF. The CDR3 DNA sequence: TGTGCCAGCCTCAAACTCCTCTCTGGGGCCAACGTCCTGACTTTC.

This rearrangement joins TRBV11-2 to TRBJ2-7, with D possibly TRBD1 on 6 matching bases. This CDR3 is 14 amino acids long. Germline V gene sequence: CDR1 SGHAT, CDR2 FQNNGV. Trimming removed 1 base at V and 0 bases at J, with 7 bases between. The CDR3 loop is CASSLGTVSYEQYF. For the CDR3, the DNA is TGTGCCAGCAGCTTAGGGACAGTCTCCTACGAGCAGTACTTC.

The chain has TRBV7-9 and TRBJ1-2; possibly TRBD1 for D (5 bases). The V gene's germline CDR1 is SEHNR and CDR2 FQNEAQ (reference sequence). The CDR3 extends over 15 amino acids. The germline V and J ends were trimmed by 1 base and 2 bases, with 11 bases remaining between them. CDR3 sequence (DNA): TGTGCCAGCAGCTTAGACGCGGGGGGGAACTATGGCTACACCTTC. The encoded protein is CASSLDAGGNYGYTF.

The chain links TRBV6-5 to TRBJ2-7, with TRBD1 matching 8 bases. Trimming at V came to 8 bases and at J to 2 bases, leaving 8 bases not matched to a gene. Germline V gene sequence: CDR1 MNHEY, CDR2 SVGAGI. The CDR3 has 14 amino acids. The CDR3 here is CASSPGQETYEQYF. CDR3 sequence (DNA): TGTGCCAGCTCCCCGGGACAGGAAACCTACGAGCAGTACTTC.

The chain carries TRBV5-8 and TRBJ1-2; 9 bases match TRBD1. The J segment lost 2 bases and the V segment lost 4 bases, leaving 6 bases of the junction unmatched. CDR1 and CDR2 (germline): SGHTS, YDEGEE. The CDR3 has 15 amino acids. As DNA, the CDR3 is TGTGCCAGCAGCCTTTCCGGGACAGGGAACTATGGCTACACCTTC. Translated: CASSLSGTGNYGYTF.